Listed below are T cell receptor beta chains from one sample, sequenced in a study of post-analysis software for immune sequencing data. TCRdb redid the calling of the PCR reads with MiXCR, one entry per CDR3 protein. The repertoire holds 180,000 or so distinct CDR3 sequences, 29% seen once, with 3% to 3.5% in the top ten. The sample was blood. Receptors were obtained from a girl aged 2-17 years with multiple sclerosis. Both conserved end residues are part of each CDR3. Clone size is stated in some rows and not others, as once, few, many or a class when expanded.

v_gene,abundance,j_gene,CDR3aa
TRBV28,.,TRBJ1-5,CASSSRDSGNQPQHF
TRBV27,.,TRBJ2-5,CASSLRQGGVRETQYF
TRBV12-3/TRBV12-4,.,TRBJ1-6,CASSFIRVDNSPLHF
TRBV4-2,many,TRBJ1-2,CASSQESAANYGYTF
TRBV20-1,.,.,CSAVPPGGTQYF
TRBV5-6,many,TRBJ2-6,CASSLGPGSGANVLTF
TRBV18,.,TRBJ2-2,CANSPPKVAGELFF
TRBV2,few,TRBJ1-1,CASSEGRGNTEAFF
TRBV7-9,many,TRBJ2-1,CASSFPPYNEQFF
TRBV28,once,TRBJ1-1,CASSLGRGYTEAFF
TRBV12-3/TRBV12-4,.,TRBJ2-3,CASSLVGLAGSTDTQYF
TRBV24-1,.,TRBJ2-1,CATSRSFGNEQFF
TRBV5-1,many,TRBJ2-1,CASSLTPSGTSITYNEQFF
TRBV30,.,TRBJ2-7,CAWRPDEQYF
TRBV20-1,.,TRBJ2-5,CSARAGGQGGETQYF
TRBV14,once,TRBJ2-5,CASSPNQVLETQYF
TRBV10-2,few,TRBJ1-3,CASSDRSSGNTIYF
TRBV5-1,.,TRBJ1-2,CASSYQGAPSDGYTF
TRBV12-3/TRBV12-4,few,TRBJ2-7,CASSPAGRVGGYEQYF
TRBV6-2/TRBV6-3,many,TRBJ2-7,CASSPKYEQYF
TRBV11-2,.,TRBJ2-3,CASARGGYTDTQYF
TRBV7-9,.,TRBJ2-7,CASSLNIGLGSYEQYF
TRBV7-2,few,TRBJ1-1,CASSLGSLNTEVFF
TRBV28,many,TRBJ2-1,CASSLGGDWRFHEQFF
TRBV20-1,few,.,CSARTSGLKTQYF
TRBV2,few,TRBJ1-1,CASSGVFRDRGTEAFF
TRBV4-1,.,TRBJ2-7,CASSQVPGGGFYEQYF
TRBV20-1,many,TRBJ2-7,CSAPQASGTGGYEQYF
TRBV5-6,many,TRBJ2-5,CASSLGTNQETQYF
TRBV11-2,many,TRBJ2-7,CASTPTLKRQYF
TRBV5-1,few,TRBJ2-5,CASSLLIFQETQYF
TRBV7-2,many,TRBJ2-1,CASSFRTSNEQFF
TRBV11-2,.,.,CASSQTGGAGETQYF
TRBV15,.,TRBJ2-7,CATSRGDRGDEQYF
TRBV2,.,TRBJ1-6,CASSESGQVASPLHF
TRBV9,few,TRBJ1-1,CASSVLDRGVAFF
TRBV5-1,many,TRBJ2-1,CASSLEAGSYNEQFF
TRBV19,.,TRBJ1-1,CASTPGLGNTEAFF
TRBV12-3/TRBV12-4,.,TRBJ1-1,CASSLASQVNAEAFF
TRBV15,few,TRBJ2-7,CATSRDKGQGPVEQYF
TRBV20-1,many,TRBJ2-7,CSARDFAVTYEQYF
TRBV18,.,TRBJ2-5,CASSHGTGQETQYF
TRBV30,.,TRBJ1-1,CAWSLGAGSAFF
TRBV6-1,.,TRBJ2-1,CASSGLPGQGYDEQFF
TRBV6-6,many,TRBJ2-5,CASSYSPDYFTPQETQYF
TRBV9,many,TRBJ2-1,CASSVDMAGVYNEQFF
TRBV20-1,.,TRBJ2-2,CSARGRHISNTGELFF
TRBV27,many,TRBJ2-4,CASSLSRTKNIQYF
TRBV15,many,TRBJ2-5,CATSREGGLQETQYF
TRBV5-1,.,TRBJ1-2,CASSPQGLANYGYTF
TRBV9,.,TRBJ2-5,CASSRKTGFRQYF
TRBV6-5,few,TRBJ2-7,CASRGTADYEQYF
TRBV2,.,.,CASLGGLAGGSEQYF
TRBV29-1,many,TRBJ2-4,CSVGGLAKNIQYF
TRBV5-1,many,TRBJ2-3,CASSFKGALTDTQYF
TRBV7-2,many,TRBJ1-2,CASSPPNIPYGYTF